One sample yielded the 23 T cell receptor beta chains listed below, sequenced in a study of blood T cell repertoires in COVID-19. Generated by immunoSEQ multiplex PCR, the TCRdb table keeps only in-frame clones and is missing some. The table lists roughly 380,000 clones, about 80% of them singletons, with more than 0.95% in the top ten. The sample comprised peripheral blood. These receptors all come from a human donor with acute or convalescent COVID-19. The donor label of this sample is uncertain.

This clone was detected once. The J gene is TRBJ2-7, the V gene TRBV28; 9 bases match TRBD2. V shed 5 bases and J 3 bases; nucleotides not matched to a gene: 5. The germline V gene encodes CDR1 MDHEN and CDR2 SYDVKM. The CDR3 spans 14 residues. The DNA for the CDR3 is TGTGCCAGCAGTCGCGGGGGGGGTGGCTACGAGCAGTACTTC. Translated, it gives CASSRGGGGYEQYF.

The rearrangement uses TRBV19 and TRBJ2-1, with 7 nucleotides matching TRBD2. Germline V CDR1 and CDR2: LNHDA, SQIVND (reference sequence). The V and J ends lost 4 bases and 8 bases, in that order; junction bases with no gene match: 14. The CDR3 is made up of 16 amino acids. CDR3 protein: CASSTWSTSMVDEQFF. DNA of the CDR3: TGTGCCAGTAGTACTTGGTCGACTAGCATGGTCGATGAGCAGTTCTTC. The whole variable domain, filled in from reference TRBV19 and TRBJ2-1, reads DGGITQSPKYLFRKEGQNVTLSCEQNLNHDAMYWYRQDPGQGLRLIYYSQIVNDFQKGDIAEGYSVSREKKESFPLTVTSAQKNPTAFYLCASSTWSTSMVDEQFFGPGTRLTVL.

The chain joins TRBV7-9 to TRBJ1-2, with 9 bases matching TRBD1. Germline V gene sequence: CDR1 SEHNR, CDR2 FQNEAQ (reference sequence). The CDR3 extends over 17 amino acids. V gave up 4 bases and J gave up 8 bases; unmatched junction bases: 17. CDR3 DNA sequence: TGTGCCAGCAGCTCGGTACGAAAAATACAGGGGGCGGAAGGCTACACCTTC. This codes for CASSSVRKIQGAEGYTF.

The V and J genes are TRBV29-1 and TRBJ2-1, with 7 bases lining up with TRBD2. The trim removed 4 bases at V and 3 bases at J, leaving 3 bases unmatched. There are 13 residues in the CDR3. The germline CDR1 and CDR2 sequences are SQVTM and ANQGSEA. CDR3 nucleotide sequence: TGCAGCGTTGCGGAGCGGGGCTACAATGAGCAGTTCTTC. This codes for CSVAERGYNEQFF.

The V gene is TRBV2, the J gene TRBJ2-5; 7 nucleotides align to TRBD1. V dropped 6 bases and J dropped 1; count of bases not matched to a gene: 2. The CDR3 extends over 13 amino acids. CDR1 and CDR2 from the germline V gene are SNHLY and FYNNEI. CDR3 sequence: CASSGDSQETQYF. DNA of the CDR3: TGTGCCAGCAGCGGGGACAGCCAAGAGACCCAGTACTTC.

This sequence joins TRBV6-5 and TRBJ1-1; D unclear. Germline loops: CDR1 MNHEY, CDR2 SVGAGI. Trimming removed 2 bases at V and 11 bases at J, with 18 bases between. The CDR3 is 14 amino acids. The CDR3 DNA reads TGTGCCAGCAGTTACGGCGGGCAGGCGCCCCTGGCTTTCTTT. Translated: CASSYGGQAPLAFF.

The V call is TRBV2, the J call TRBJ2-1, with D tentatively TRBD2 (5 bases). The CDR3 has 15 residues. Trimming pared 5 bases from V and 2 bases from J, leaving 13 bases between. CDR1 and CDR2 (germline): SNHLY, FYNNEI. CDR3 sequence: CASSKELATYNEQFF. The CDR3 DNA reads as TGTGCCAGCAGTAAGGAGCTAGCCACCTACAATGAGCAGTTCTTC. Based on the CDR3 plus reference TRBV2 and TRBJ2-1, the full variable domain is EPEVTQTPSHQVTQMGQEVILRCVPISNHLYFYWYRQILGQKVEFLVSFYNNEISEKSEIFDDQFSVERPDGSNFTLKIRSTKLEDSAMYFCASSKELATYNEQFFGPGTRLTVL.

This clone was detected a few times. This chain links TRBV27 with TRBJ1-2, with D possibly being TRBD1 (6 bases). Trimming removed 6 bases at V and 5 bases at J, with 13 bases between. The CDR3 has 13 residues. CDR1 is MNHEY and CDR2 is SMNVEV in the germline V gene (reference sequence). CDR3 loop: CASREGEVYGYTF. The CDR3 nucleotides read TGTGCCAGCAGAGAGGGGGAAGTATATGGCTACACCTTC.

V usage is TRBV6-5 and J usage is TRBJ1-1; D is undetermined. The CDR3 spans 13 residues. Germline values: CDR1 MNHEY, CDR2 SVGAGI. Deletions cut 0 bases from V and 4 bases from J, with 6 bases between. DNA of the CDR3: TGTGCCAGCAGTTACTCGAGGGTCACTGAAGCTTTCTTT. It translates to CASSYSRVTEAFF.

The table lists this clone with many counts. The chain carries TRBV6-4 and TRBJ1-1; D gene unclear. CDR1 is MRHNA and CDR2 is SNTAGT in the germline V gene. The CDR3 covers 13 residues. Between the trimmed V and J ends, which lost 3 bases and 4 bases, there was a span of 9 bases. The CDR3 spells CASSEGDTTEAFF. Written as DNA, the CDR3 is TGTGCCAGCAGTGAAGGTGACACCACTGAAGCTTTCTTT.

In the case of this clone: The same CDR3 also results from other DNA sequences found in this sample. The chain recombines TRBV2 with TRBJ1-1, with 8 bases identical to TRBD1. The V gene end was trimmed by 4 bases and the J gene end by 0 bases; junction bases not matched to a gene: 1. The CDR3 is made up of 14 amino acids. The V gene's germline CDR1 is SNHLY and CDR2 FYNNEI. DNA of the CDR3: TGTGCCAGCAGTGGACAGGGGCTGAACACTGAAGCTTTCTTT. As protein: CASSGQGLNTEAFF.

CDR3 coding DNA: TGTGCCAGCAGCCAGATTGGAAAGGGGGGCTACACCTTC. This sequence encodes CASSQIGKGGYTF. J is TRBJ1-2 and V is TRBV3-1 (or the pseudogene TRBV3-2); perhaps TRBD1 as D (5 bases). V shed 3 bases and J shed 8 bases, with 13 bases lying between them. CDR3 size: 13 residues. The germline gives CDR1 LGHDT, CDR2 YNNKEL (reference sequence).

This clone was picked up a small number of times. The chain combines TRBV10-3 with TRBJ1-2, with D possibly being TRBD1 (6 bases). This CDR3 comprises 15 residues. Germline assignment: CDR1 ENHRY and CDR2 SYGVKD. Trimming took off 0 bases at V and 6 bases at J, with 14 bases between the two ends. The CDR3 protein is CAISESRAGVDGYTF. The CDR3 nucleotides read TGTGCCATCAGTGAGTCGAGGGCAGGGGTGGATGGCTACACCTTC.

The chain has TRBV5-1 and TRBJ2-7; tentative D call: TRBD1 (5 bases). This CDR3 has 15 amino acids. Germline-derived CDR1 and CDR2 are SGHRS and YFSETQ. Trimming removed 0 bases at V and 2 bases at J, with 12 bases between. As DNA, the CDR3 is TGCGCCAGCAGCTTGGGACAGCGCTTTACCTACGAGCAGTACTTC. This translates into CASSLGQRFTYEQYF.

V and J are TRBV13 and TRBJ2-1; D perhaps matches TRBD2 (5 bases). The germline V gene encodes CDR1 PRHDT and CDR2 FYEKMQ (reference sequence). The ends were cut back, 5 bases at V and 7 bases at J, with 15 bases in the middle. CDR3 size: 14 residues. CDR3 coding DNA: TGTGCCAGCAGCGTGGAGGCGGGCGGGAATGAGCAGTTCTTC. This sequence encodes CASSVEAGGNEQFF. The full variable domain, in which reference TRBV13 and TRBJ2-1 provide the parts outside the CDR3, is AAGVIQSPRHLIKEKRETATLKCYPIPRHDTVYWYQQGPGQDPQFLISFYEKMQSDKGSIPDRFSAQQFSDYHSELNMSSLELGDSALYFCASSVEAGGNEQFFGPGTRLTVL.

This sequence joins TRBV19 and TRBJ2-7, with 8 bases identical to TRBD2. Germline trimming cut 3 bases from V and 4 bases from J; bases unmatched to any gene: 8. CDR1 and CDR2 (germline): LNHDA, SQIVND (reference sequence). The CDR3 is 15 residues long. DNA for the CDR3: TGTGCCAGTAGTATGTTAGGCGGGAGGATGTACGAGCAGTACTTC. It yields the protein CASSMLGGRMYEQYF. The complete variable domain, with remaining parts taken from reference TRBV19 and TRBJ2-7, reads DGGITQSPKYLFRKEGQNVTLSCEQNLNHDAMYWYRQDPGQGLRLIYYSQIVNDFQKGDIAEGYSVSREKKESFPLTVTSAQKNPTAFYLCASSMLGGRMYEQYFGPGTRLTVT.

CDR3 sequence (DNA): TGCGCCAGCAGCCTAACGCCTAGCGGGAGCTACCCTTTCTACGAGCAGTACTTC. Amino acid sequence: CASSLTPSGSYPFYEQYF. The rearrangement links TRBV4-1 to TRBJ2-7; 10 bases are shared with TRBD2. CDR1 is MGHRA and CDR2 is YSYEKL in the germline V gene. The ends lost 4 bases at V and 3 bases at J; junction bases unmatched: 15. The CDR3 extends over 18 amino acids.

V usage is TRBV4-2 and J usage is TRBJ2-1; 13 nucleotides match TRBD2. CDR3 length: 15 amino acids. V lost 4 bases and J lost 5; bases outside the gene matches: 2. Germline V gene lookup returns CDR1 LGHNA and CDR2 YNFKEQ. CDR3 sequence: CASSRTSGRDNEQFF. CDR3 coding DNA: TGTGCCAGCAGCCGCACTAGCGGGAGGGACAATGAGCAGTTCTTC.

V gene TRBV6-7 combines with J gene TRBJ1-1; D uncertain. TRBV6-7 counts as an open reading frame of uncertain function. Trimming cost V 3 bases and J 11 bases, with 10 bases left between them. The CDR3 covers 11 residues. CDR3 DNA sequence: TGTGCCAGCAGTTATAGTCAAACGGCTTTCTTT. As protein: CASSYSQTAFF.

The chain couples TRBV6-5 to TRBJ2-7, with D possibly TRBD1 on 5 matching bases. Germline V gene sequence: CDR1 MNHEY, CDR2 SVGAGI. The CDR3 length is 12 residues. The V and J ends lost 8 bases and 0 bases respectively, with 8 bases between them. The CDR3 spells CASSRDSYEQYF. In DNA, the CDR3 is TGTGCCAGCTCCAGGGACTCCTACGAGCAGTACTTC.

This clone was detected once. This chain connects TRBV21-1 to TRBJ2-3; TRBD2, the D gene given by the table, was not confirmed from the DNA. TRBV21-1 is shown as a pseudogene. The CDR3 extends over 19 amino acids. CDR3 loop: CASSPPPGLAGGVTDTQYF. CDR3 bases: TGTGCCAGCAGCCCCCCGCCGGGACTAGCGGGAGGAGTAACAGATACGCAGTATTTT.

The chain has TRBV7-9 and TRBJ2-2; D might be TRBD2 (6 bases). Trimming left V 1 base short and J 4 bases short, with 7 bases between. CDR3 length: 14 amino acids. Germline-derived CDR1 and CDR2 are SEHNR and FQNEAQ (reference sequence). CDR3 loop: CASSLVGGTGELFF. CDR3 DNA: TGTGCCAGCAGCTTAGTCGGGGGCACCGGGGAGCTGTTTTTT. Complete variable domain (other parts from reference TRBV7-9 and TRBJ2-2): DTGVSQNPRHKITKRGQNVTFRCDPISEHNRLYWYRQTLGQGPEFLTYFQNEAQLEKSRLLSDRFSAERPKGSFSTLEIQRTEQGDSAMYLCASSLVGGTGELFFGEGSRLTVL.

The rearrangement links TRBV7-2 to TRBJ2-3, with 9 positions matching TRBD2. J was trimmed by 5 bases and V by 0 bases; bases with no gene match: 6. Germline V CDR1 and CDR2: SGHTA, FQGNSA. The CDR3 is 16 amino acids. This chain's CDR3 is CASSLAAGGLRDTQYF. CDR3 bases: TGTGCCAGCAGCTTAGCGGCGGGAGGGCTTCGAGATACGCAGTATTTT.